This T cell receptor beta chain was obtained from a study of T-cell reconstitution after alpha-beta-depleted transplantation in children. A library of TCRbeta sequences, prepared with unique molecular identifiers, was generated. MiXCR was run by TCRdb on the PCR reads, yielding one entry per CDR3 protein. The repertoire has fewer than 250,000 distinct CDR3 sequences, less than 9% of them found once; the top ten carry 6.3%. Ten or more counts support this clonotype. The CDR3 length is 16 residues. Trimming cost V 3 bases and J 4 bases, with 18 bases left between them. This receptor was taken from a male patient aged 10 to 17 who had a stem cell transplant for acute lymphoblastic leukemia, so the T cells may come from the graft donor. Sequenced material: PBMCs, mostly from graft donor cells, taken 180 days after TCRalphabeta/CD19-depleted stem cell transplant. V is TRBV12-3 or TRBV12-4 and J is TRBJ1-2, with no clear D. The CDR3 DNA follows: TGTGCCAGCAGTTTGACTCAGACCCAGAGGGTCTATGGCTACACCTTC. This gives the protein CASSLTQTQRVYGYTF.